These 18 T cell receptor beta chains came from one sample sequenced in a study of PD-1 blockade in classical Hodgkin lymphoma. Profiling relied on immunoSEQ multiplex PCR, and the TCRdb table lists in-frame clones only, not all of them. The repertoire holds roughly 16,000 clones, with approximately 80% as singletons. After autologous stem cell transplantation all patients relapsed, and prior brentuximab vedotin exposure differed between cohorts. The source material was peripheral blood mononuclear cells (PBMCs), sampled before the second cycle of nivolumab. These receptors all stem from a human donor with classical Hodgkin lymphoma.

The CDR3 sequence: CASSLDQGGHNEQFF. The CDR3 bases are TGTGCCAGCAGCTTAGATCAGGGGGGCCACAATGAGCAGTTCTTC. V and J are TRBV7-2 and TRBJ2-1; perhaps TRBD1 as D (7 bases). V lost 1 base, J lost 5 bases, and 12 bases lay in between. CDR1 and CDR2 (germline): SGHTA, FQGNSA. The CDR3 is made up of 15 amino acids. Full variable domain (rest looked up from reference TRBV7-2 and TRBJ2-1): GAGVSQSPSNKVTEKGKDVELRCDPISGHTALYWYRQSLGQGLEFLIYFQGNSAPDKSGLPSDRFSAERTGGSVSTLTIQRTQQEDSAVYLCASSLDQGGHNEQFFGPGTRLTVL.

This chain links TRBV19 with TRBJ2-1; 8 positions match TRBD2. Germline V gives CDR1 LNHDA, CDR2 SQIVND (reference sequence). The V gene end was trimmed by 3 bases and the J gene end by 2 bases; junction bases not matched to a gene: 9. The CDR3 has 17 amino acids. This CDR3 is CASSISGTAFTYNEQFF. The CDR3 region has the DNA TGTGCCAGTAGTATTAGCGGGACCGCCTTTACCTACAATGAGCAGTTCTTC.

The chain links TRBV11-2 to TRBJ2-7, with 12 nucleotides matching TRBD2. CDR1 is SGHAT and CDR2 is FQNNGV in the germline V gene. This CDR3 spans 16 amino acids. V trimming: 4 bases; J trimming: 0 bases; junction bases outside the gene matches: 4. The CDR3 DNA reads TGTGCCAGCAGCTCCAGGACTAGCGGGGCCTCCTACGAGCAGTACTTC. The encoded protein is CASSSRTSGASYEQYF.

The gene calls are TRBV6-1 and TRBJ2-3; D may be TRBD1 (5 bases). Germline CDR1 reads MNHNS; CDR2 reads SASEGT. The CDR3 consists of 15 residues. Trimming stripped 7 bases from V and 1 base from J, with 15 bases between. CDR3 residues: CASIARGARTDTQYF. CDR3 in DNA: TGTGCCAGCATCGCTCGTGGGGCTCGCACAGATACGCAGTATTTT.

J is TRBJ2-7 and V is TRBV9; 9 bases map to TRBD1. The CDR3 spans 15 residues. J gave up 5 bases and V 3 bases, and 9 bases lay outside the gene matches. Per germline, CDR1 SGDLS and CDR2 YYNGEE. The CDR3 sequence: CASSDQQGASDEQYF. The CDR3 region has the DNA TGTGCCAGCAGCGACCAACAGGGGGCATCGGACGAGCAGTACTTC.

The CDR3 loop is CASSPLGGDTGELFF. In DNA form, the CDR3 reads TGTGCCAGCAGCCCCCTAGGCGGGGACACCGGGGAGCTGTTTTTT. The rearrangement joins TRBV7-3 to TRBJ2-2; weak D call: TRBD2 (6 bases). This CDR3 is 15 amino acids long. Germline V gene lookup returns CDR1 SGHTA and CDR2 FQGTGA. The V gene lost 5 bases and the J gene lost 3 bases, with 13 bases spanning the gap.

The chain employs TRBV5-8 and TRBJ2-7; D unresolved. The CDR3 extends over 13 amino acids. The germline V gene has CDR1 SGHTS and CDR2 YDEGEE. V was cut by 0 bases and J by 6 bases, with 10 bases left in between. CDR3 amino acids: CASSLANGPEQYF. The CDR3 DNA is TGTGCCAGCAGCTTGGCCAATGGACCCGAGCAGTACTTC.

The gene calls are TRBV15 and TRBJ2-1; D remains unclear. V was shortened by 0 bases and J by 3 bases, with 3 bases between the two germline ends. CDR3 size: 13 residues. Germline CDR1 is LNHNV and CDR2 is YYDKDF (reference sequence). The CDR3 region is CATSRDIYNEQFF. CDR3 nucleotides: TGTGCCACCAGCAGAGATATCTACAATGAGCAGTTCTTC.

The V gene is TRBV6-4, the J gene TRBJ2-3; D possibly corresponds to TRBD2 (5 bases). This CDR3 is built from 15 residues. Germline lookup yields CDR1 MRHNA and CDR2 SNTAGT. Deletions cut 2 bases from V and 8 bases from J, with 17 bases between. This CDR3 is CASSDGPEPGGTQYF. DNA of the CDR3: TGTGCCAGCAGTGACGGTCCGGAGCCTGGAGGTACGCAGTATTTT.

This clone was observed a few times. The chain uses TRBV30 and TRBJ2-1, with TRBD2 as a possible D gene (6 bases). With 0 bases removed from V and 7 bases from J, the gap between germline ends came to 13 bases. The CDR3 covers 14 residues. Germline V gives CDR1 GTSNPN, CDR2 SVGIG (reference sequence). CDR3 loop: CAWSVMAGLNEQFF. CDR3 DNA: TGTGCCTGGAGTGTAATGGCGGGACTTAATGAGCAGTTCTTC.

The chain joins TRBV9 to TRBJ1-3; D not certain. CDR1 SGDLS and CDR2 YYNGEE come from the germline V gene. Trimming left V 4 bases short and J 2 bases short, with 10 bases between. The CDR3 is 14 residues long. CDR3 sequence reads: CASSHGGAGNTIYF. The CDR3 coding sequence is TGTGCCAGCAGCCACGGTGGGGCTGGAAACACCATATATTTT.

This clone turned up a few times. The rearrangement uses TRBV5-1 and TRBJ2-2; 7 positions match TRBD1. Germline loops: CDR1 SGHRS, CDR2 YFSETQ. There are 15 residues in the CDR3. Trimming removed 5 bases from V and 4 bases from J; junction bases left unmatched: 8. The CDR3 reads CASSTGETRTGELFF. CDR3 nucleotides: TGCGCCAGCAGTACAGGGGAAACTCGCACCGGGGAGCTGTTTTTT.

In its sample, this clone was seen once. This rearrangement joins TRBV13 to TRBJ1-1; no definite D call. The CDR3 totals 11 residues. Trimming took 6 bases from V and 7 from J, leaving 9 bases between them. Germline V lookup: CDR1 PRHDT, CDR2 FYEKMQ (reference sequence). This CDR3 reads CASSSSSEAFF. CDR3 nucleotide sequence: TGTGCCAGCAGTTCCTCTAGTGAAGCTTTCTTT.

This chain links TRBV7-2 with TRBJ1-5; no clear D. The CDR3 spans 13 residues. Germline V lookup: CDR1 SGHTA, CDR2 FQGNSA. Trimming pared 1 base from V and 7 bases from J, leaving 8 bases between. This CDR3 reads CASSLEGMQPQHF. The CDR3 region has the DNA TGTGCCAGCAGCTTAGAAGGGATGCAGCCCCAGCATTTT.

This clone ranks as medium-sized. The chain uses TRBV11-2 and TRBJ2-7, with D maybe TRBD1 (6 bases). Looked up from germline, CDR1 is SGHAT and CDR2 is FQNNGV. Deletions cut 6 bases from V and 3 bases from J, with 21 bases between. This CDR3 comprises 16 residues. DNA of the CDR3: TGTGCCAGCAGTACTCTCGGATCAGGGGTGGACTACGAGCAGTACTTC. It is translated as CASSTLGSGVDYEQYF.

V usage is TRBV13 and J usage is TRBJ2-2, with D hard to call. Trimming took off 4 bases at V and 4 bases at J, with 13 bases between the two ends. Germline assignment: CDR1 PRHDT and CDR2 FYEKMQ (reference sequence). The length of the CDR3 is 15 residues. This CDR3 reads CASSSFREGTGELFF. The CDR3 DNA follows: TGTGCCAGCAGCTCATTCCGCGAAGGCACCGGGGAGCTGTTTTTT.

This chain links TRBV7-2 with TRBJ2-1; D not resolved. CDR1 SGHTA and CDR2 FQGNSA come from the germline V gene. This CDR3 has 11 residues. V gave up 1 base and J gave up 10 bases, with 5 bases separating them. The CDR3 DNA follows: TGTGCCAGCAGCTTAGTGGAAGAGCAGTTCTTC. Protein product: CASSLVEEQFF.

This clone has a single count. The V gene is TRBV5-4, the J gene TRBJ1-2, with D maybe TRBD1 (5 bases). V was pared by 2 bases and J by 12 bases, with 14 bases between. The CDR3 sequence is 12 residues long. Germline lookup yields CDR1 SGHNT and CDR2 YYREEE (reference sequence). CDR3 protein: CASSLRGDPHTF. DNA of the CDR3: TGTGCCAGCAGCTTACGGGGGGACCCGCACACCTTC.